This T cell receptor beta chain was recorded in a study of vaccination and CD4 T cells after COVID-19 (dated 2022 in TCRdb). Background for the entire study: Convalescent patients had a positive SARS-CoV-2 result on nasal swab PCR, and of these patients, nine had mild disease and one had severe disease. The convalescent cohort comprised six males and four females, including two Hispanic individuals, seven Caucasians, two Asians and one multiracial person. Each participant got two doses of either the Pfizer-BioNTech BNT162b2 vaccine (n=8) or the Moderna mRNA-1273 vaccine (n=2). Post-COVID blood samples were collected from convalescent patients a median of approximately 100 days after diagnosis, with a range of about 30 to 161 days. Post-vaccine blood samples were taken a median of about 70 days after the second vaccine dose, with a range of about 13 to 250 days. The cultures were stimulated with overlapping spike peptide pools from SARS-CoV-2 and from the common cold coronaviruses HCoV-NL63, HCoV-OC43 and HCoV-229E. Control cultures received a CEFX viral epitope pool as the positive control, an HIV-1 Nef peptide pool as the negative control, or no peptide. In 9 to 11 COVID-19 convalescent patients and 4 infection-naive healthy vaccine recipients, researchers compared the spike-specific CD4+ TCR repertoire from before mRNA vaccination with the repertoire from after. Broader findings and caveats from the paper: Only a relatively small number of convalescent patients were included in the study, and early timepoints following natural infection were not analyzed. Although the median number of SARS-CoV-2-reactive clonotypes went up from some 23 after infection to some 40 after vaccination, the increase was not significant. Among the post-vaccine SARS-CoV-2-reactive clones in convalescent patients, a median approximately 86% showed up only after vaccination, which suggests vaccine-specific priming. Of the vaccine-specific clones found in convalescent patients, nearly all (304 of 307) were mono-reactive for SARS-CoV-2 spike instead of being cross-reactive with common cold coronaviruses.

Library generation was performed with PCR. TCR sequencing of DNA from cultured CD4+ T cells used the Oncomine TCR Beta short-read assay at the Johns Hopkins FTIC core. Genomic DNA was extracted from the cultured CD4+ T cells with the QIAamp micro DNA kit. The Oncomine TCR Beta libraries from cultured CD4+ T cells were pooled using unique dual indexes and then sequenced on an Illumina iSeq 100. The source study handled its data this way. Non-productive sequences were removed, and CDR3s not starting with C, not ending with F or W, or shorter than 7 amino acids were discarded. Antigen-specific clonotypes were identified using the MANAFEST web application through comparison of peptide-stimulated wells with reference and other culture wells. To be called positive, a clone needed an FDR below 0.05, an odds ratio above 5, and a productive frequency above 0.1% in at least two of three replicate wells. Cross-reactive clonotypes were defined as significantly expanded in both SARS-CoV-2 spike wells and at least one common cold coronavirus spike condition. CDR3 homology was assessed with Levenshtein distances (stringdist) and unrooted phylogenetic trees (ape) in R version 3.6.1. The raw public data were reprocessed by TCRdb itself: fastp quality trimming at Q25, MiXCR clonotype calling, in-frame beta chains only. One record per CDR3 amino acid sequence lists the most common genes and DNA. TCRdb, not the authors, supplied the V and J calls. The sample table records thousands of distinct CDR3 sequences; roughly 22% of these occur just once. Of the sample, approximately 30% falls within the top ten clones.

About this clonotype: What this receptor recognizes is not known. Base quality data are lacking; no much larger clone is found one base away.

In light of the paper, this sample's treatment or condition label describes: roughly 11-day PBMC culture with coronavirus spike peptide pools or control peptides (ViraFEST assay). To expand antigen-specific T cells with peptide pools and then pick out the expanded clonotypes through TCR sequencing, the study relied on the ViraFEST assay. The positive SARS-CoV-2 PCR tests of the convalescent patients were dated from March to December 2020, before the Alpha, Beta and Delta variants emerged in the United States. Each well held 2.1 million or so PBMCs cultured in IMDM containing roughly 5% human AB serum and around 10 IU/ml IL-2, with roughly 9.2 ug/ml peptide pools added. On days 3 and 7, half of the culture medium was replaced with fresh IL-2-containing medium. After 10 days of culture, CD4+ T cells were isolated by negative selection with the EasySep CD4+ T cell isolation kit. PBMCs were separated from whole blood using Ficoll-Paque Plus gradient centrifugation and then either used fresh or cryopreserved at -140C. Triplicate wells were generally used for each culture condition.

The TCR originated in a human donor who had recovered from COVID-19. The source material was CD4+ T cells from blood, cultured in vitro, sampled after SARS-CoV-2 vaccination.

CDR3 region: CASNAAGPGELFF. The DNA sequence is given as TGTGCCAGCAACGCCGCAGGGCCCGGGGAGCTGTTTTTT. Recombination joined TRBV25-1 with TRBJ2-2; the D region possibly corresponds to TRBD1 (5 bases align). Trimming costs V 7 bases and J 6 bases, and their ends lie 12 bases apart. CDR1 and CDR2 are read off the germline V gene as MGHDK and SYGVNS. Reading from cysteine to phenylalanine, the CDR3 counts 13 amino acids. Of the read, only the CDR3 DNA is kept; its 39 bases are in frame from base 1.